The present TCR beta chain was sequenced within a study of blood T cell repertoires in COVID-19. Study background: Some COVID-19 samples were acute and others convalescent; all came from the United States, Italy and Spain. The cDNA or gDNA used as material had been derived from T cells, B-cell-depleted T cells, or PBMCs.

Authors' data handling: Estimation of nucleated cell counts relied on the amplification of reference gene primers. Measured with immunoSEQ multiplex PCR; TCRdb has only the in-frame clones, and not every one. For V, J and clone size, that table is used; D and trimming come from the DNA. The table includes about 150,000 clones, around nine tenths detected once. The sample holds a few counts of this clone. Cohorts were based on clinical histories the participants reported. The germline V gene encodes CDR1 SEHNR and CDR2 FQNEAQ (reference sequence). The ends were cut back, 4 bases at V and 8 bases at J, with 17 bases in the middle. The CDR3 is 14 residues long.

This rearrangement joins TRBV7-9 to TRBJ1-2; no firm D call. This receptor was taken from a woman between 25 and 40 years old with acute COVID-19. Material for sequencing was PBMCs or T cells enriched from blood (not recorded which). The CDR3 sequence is CASSSNYWAGGYTF. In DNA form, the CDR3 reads TGTGCCAGCAGCTCAAATTACTGGGCCGGCGGCTACACCTTC.